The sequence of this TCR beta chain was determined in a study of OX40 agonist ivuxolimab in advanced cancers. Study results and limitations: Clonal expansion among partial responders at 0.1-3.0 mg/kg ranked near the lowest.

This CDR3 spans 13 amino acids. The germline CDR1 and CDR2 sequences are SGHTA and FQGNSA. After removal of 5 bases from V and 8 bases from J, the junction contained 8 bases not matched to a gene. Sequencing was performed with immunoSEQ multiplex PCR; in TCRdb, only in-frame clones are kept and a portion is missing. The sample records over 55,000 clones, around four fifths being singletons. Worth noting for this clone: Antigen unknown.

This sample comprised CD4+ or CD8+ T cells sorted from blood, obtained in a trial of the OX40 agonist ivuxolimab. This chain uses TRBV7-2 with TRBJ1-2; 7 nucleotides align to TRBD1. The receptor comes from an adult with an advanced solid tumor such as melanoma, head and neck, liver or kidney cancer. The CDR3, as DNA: TGTGCCAGCAGCCCTCGACAGGGACCCGGCTACACCTTC. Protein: CASSPRQGPGYTF.